The 16 T cell receptor beta chains reported below all come from one sample, sequenced in a study of T cell changes during pregnancy in multiple sclerosis. The assay was immunoSEQ multiplex PCR, and TCRdb's table has in-frame clones only and misses some. The repertoire includes tens of thousands of clones, approximately 95% of them detected once, and approximately 0.15% sits in the top ten. This specimen consisted of CD4+ T cells from peripheral blood mononuclear cells, obtained after pregnancy. The receptor source for this set is a female donor with multiple sclerosis, enrolled in a pregnancy study.

This clone was counted once. The chain links TRBV11-2 to TRBJ2-7, with 9 bases matching TRBD1. J was trimmed by 2 bases and V by 4 bases; bases with no gene match: 12. This CDR3 is built from 17 residues. The germline V gene encodes CDR1 SGHAT and CDR2 FQNNGV. The DNA of the CDR3 is TGTGCCAGCAGCTCATTAAGGGGACAGGGTGGGACCTACGAGCAGTACTTC. Translated, it gives CASSSLRGQGGTYEQYF.

J is TRBJ2-5 and V is TRBV7-2; 9 bases are shared with TRBD2. The trim removed 3 bases at V and 4 bases at J, leaving 9 bases unmatched. The CDR3 is 16 residues long. Germline V lookup: CDR1 SGHTA, CDR2 FQGNSA. CDR3 bases: TGTGCCAGCAGCTTGGAGGGACTAGCCCTTGGAGAGACCCAGTACTTC. Amino acids: CASSLEGLALGETQYF.

The rearrangement joins TRBV6-5 to TRBJ2-1; 12 bases align to TRBD2. Germline assignment: CDR1 MNHEY and CDR2 SVGAGI. Trimming cost V 6 bases and J 1 base; bases outside gene matches: 1. The CDR3 extends over 15 amino acids. The chain's CDR3 is CASRLAGGSYNEQFF. The CDR3 DNA reads TGTGCCAGCAGACTAGCGGGAGGTTCCTACAATGAGCAGTTCTTC.

V is TRBV10-3 and J is TRBJ2-5; the D gene is possibly TRBD1 (5 bases). From germline, CDR1 is ENHRY and CDR2 SYGVKD. The CDR3 contains 11 residues. Trimming took off 5 bases at V and 4 bases at J, with 5 bases between the two ends. The CDR3 region has the DNA TGTGCCATCAGTCAGGGAGAGACCCAGTACTTC. This gives the protein CAISQGETQYF.

The chain is built from TRBV5-4 and TRBJ1-1, with TRBD1 identical over 7 bases. CDR1 and CDR2 from the germline V gene are SGHNT and YYREEE (reference sequence). This CDR3 has 16 residues. The junction had 9 bases not matched to a gene; V was cut back by 4 bases and J by 0 bases. The CDR3 spells CASSPRTGALNTEAFF. CDR3 DNA: TGTGCCAGCAGCCCCAGGACAGGAGCTCTGAACACTGAAGCTTTCTTT.

The chain has TRBV19 and TRBJ2-1, with D perhaps TRBD1 (5 bases). In germline, CDR1 is LNHDA, CDR2 SQIVND (reference sequence). V was shortened by 3 bases and J by 9 bases, with 12 bases between the two germline ends. CDR3 size: 13 residues. The chain's CDR3 is CASSIAIQGEQFF. The DNA for the CDR3 is TGTGCCAGTAGTATCGCTATTCAGGGTGAGCAGTTCTTC. Looking up the rest from reference TRBV19 and TRBJ2-1 gives the full variable domain: DGGITQSPKYLFRKEGQNVTLSCEQNLNHDAMYWYRQDPGQGLRLIYYSQIVNDFQKGDIAEGYSVSREKKESFPLTVTSAQKNPTAFYLCASSIAIQGEQFFGPGTRLTVL.

The genes are TRBV7-8 and TRBJ2-1; no clear D. The CDR3 has 14 amino acids. CDR1 SGHVS and CDR2 FQNEAQ come from the germline V gene. V was shortened by 1 base and J by 10 bases, with 14 bases between the two germline ends. CDR3 nucleotides: TGTGCCAGCAGCTTAGATTTAGCAGTAAAAGAGCAGTTCTTC. Protein sequence: CASSLDLAVKEQFF.

V is TRBV5-4 and J is TRBJ1-2; unclear D gene. V was shortened by 4 bases and J by 0 bases, with 13 bases between the two germline ends. CDR3 length: 15 residues. Germline V gene sequence: CDR1 SGHNT, CDR2 YYREEE (reference sequence). CDR3 loop: CASSPNTRSNYGYTF. The CDR3, as DNA: TGTGCCAGCAGCCCGAACACCAGATCTAACTATGGCTACACCTTC. The full variable domain, in which reference TRBV5-4 and TRBJ1-2 provide the parts outside the CDR3, is ETGVTQSPTHLIKTRGQQVTLRCSSQSGHNTVSWYQQALGQGPQFIFQYYREEENGRGNFPPRFSGLQFPNYSSELNVNALELDDSALYLCASSPNTRSNYGYTFGSGTRLTVV.

The rearrangement joins TRBV5-6 to TRBJ2-1; 12 bases line up with TRBD1. The germline gives CDR1 SGHDT, CDR2 YYEEEE. The CDR3 covers 15 residues. V trimming: 0 bases; J trimming: 8 bases; junction bases outside the gene matches: 3. CDR3 nucleotides: TGTGCCAGCAGCTTGGTGGGGACAGGGGGCGATGAGCAGTTCTTC. The encoded protein is CASSLVGTGGDEQFF. Full variable domain (missing parts from reference TRBV5-6 and TRBJ2-1): DAGVTQSPTHLIKTRGQQVTLRCSPKSGHDTVSWYQQALGQGPQFIFQYYEEEERQRGNFPDRFSGHQFPNYSSELNVNALLLGDSALYLCASSLVGTGGDEQFFGPGTRLTVL.

This clone was recorded a few times. This sequence joins TRBV7-8 and TRBJ1-2; TRBD1 might be the D (5 bases). Deletions cut 8 bases from V and 8 bases from J, with 18 bases between. Germline-derived CDR1 and CDR2 are SGHVS and FQNEAQ. The CDR3 runs 13 residues. CDR3 sequence reads: CASETPGGVGYTF. The DNA of the CDR3 is TGTGCCAGCGAGACTCCCGGGGGGGTAGGCTACACCTTC.

The rearrangement joins TRBV11-3 to TRBJ2-1, with TRBD2 as a possible D gene (5 bases). The germline V gene encodes CDR1 SGHNT and CDR2 YENEEA. Deletions cut 1 base from V and 6 bases from J, with 13 bases between. The CDR3 extends over 15 amino acids. In DNA, the CDR3 is TGTGCCAGCAGCTTAGGAGGGCCCCCATTCAATGAGCAGTTCTTC. Translated: CASSLGGPPFNEQFF. Filled out from reference TRBV11-3 and TRBJ2-1, the complete variable domain reads EAGVVQSPRYKIIEKKQPVAFWCNPISGHNTLYWYLQNLGQGPELLIRYENEEAVDDSQLPKDRFSAERLKGVDSTLKIQPAELGDSAVYLCASSLGGPPFNEQFFGPGTRLTVL.

The rearrangement joins TRBV28 to TRBJ1-1, with D unresolved. CDR1 is MDHEN and CDR2 is SYDVKM in the germline V gene. The CDR3 is made up of 11 amino acids. The V gene lost 6 bases and the J gene lost 4 bases, with 6 bases spanning the gap. As DNA, the CDR3 is TGTGCCAGCAGCCTACTCACTGAAGCTTTCTTT. This translates into CASSLLTEAFF. Drawing the rest from reference TRBV28 and TRBJ1-1, the complete variable domain is DVKVTQSSRYLVKRTGEKVFLECVQDMDHENMFWYRQDPGLGLRLIYFSYDVKMKEKGDIPEGYSVSREKKERFSLILESASTNQTSMYLCASSLLTEAFFGQGTRLTVV.

J is TRBJ2-5 and V is TRBV11-3; 7 bases match TRBD1. Germline V gene data show CDR1 as SGHNT and CDR2 as YENEEA. With 4 bases clipped from V and 4 bases from J, the junction kept 3 bases outside the gene matches. This CDR3 region has 13 residues. The CDR3 DNA sequence: TGTGCCAGCAGCTACCGACAGGGAGAGACCCAGTACTTC. This encodes CASSYRQGETQYF. The full variable domain, rest sourced from reference TRBV11-3 and TRBJ2-5, is EAGVVQSPRYKIIEKKQPVAFWCNPISGHNTLYWYLQNLGQGPELLIRYENEEAVDDSQLPKDRFSAERLKGVDSTLKIQPAELGDSAVYLCASSYRQGETQYFGPGTRLLVL.

The chain joins TRBV7-2 to TRBJ2-3; D is unresolved. The CDR3 is 13 amino acids. The V gene's germline CDR1 is SGHTA and CDR2 FQGNSA. Trimming left V 3 bases short and J 0 bases short, with 4 bases between. The CDR3 nucleotides read TGTGCCAGCAGCTTTTCTAGCACAGATACGCAGTATTTT. This gives the protein CASSFSSTDTQYF.

This clone was counted a single time. V and J are TRBV21-1 and TRBJ2-2; the D segment call TRBD2 is taken from the table without a DNA check. TRBV21-1 constitutes a pseudogene. The CDR3 covers 14 residues. The CDR3 nucleotides read TGTGCCAGCAAGGGGGACGGGAGGAGCGGGGAGCTGTTTTTT. Translated: CASKGDGRSGELFF.

The rearrangement uses TRBV7-8 and TRBJ2-7, with 7 bases identical to TRBD2. CDR3 length: 15 residues. V shed 4 bases, J shed 4 bases, and the junction held 10 bases outside the gene matches. Looked up from germline, CDR1 is SGHVS and CDR2 is FQNEAQ. The CDR3 bases are TGTGCCAGCAGCTCATTCTTGGGGGGGAGTTACGAGCAGTACTTC. This codes for CASSSFLGGSYEQYF.